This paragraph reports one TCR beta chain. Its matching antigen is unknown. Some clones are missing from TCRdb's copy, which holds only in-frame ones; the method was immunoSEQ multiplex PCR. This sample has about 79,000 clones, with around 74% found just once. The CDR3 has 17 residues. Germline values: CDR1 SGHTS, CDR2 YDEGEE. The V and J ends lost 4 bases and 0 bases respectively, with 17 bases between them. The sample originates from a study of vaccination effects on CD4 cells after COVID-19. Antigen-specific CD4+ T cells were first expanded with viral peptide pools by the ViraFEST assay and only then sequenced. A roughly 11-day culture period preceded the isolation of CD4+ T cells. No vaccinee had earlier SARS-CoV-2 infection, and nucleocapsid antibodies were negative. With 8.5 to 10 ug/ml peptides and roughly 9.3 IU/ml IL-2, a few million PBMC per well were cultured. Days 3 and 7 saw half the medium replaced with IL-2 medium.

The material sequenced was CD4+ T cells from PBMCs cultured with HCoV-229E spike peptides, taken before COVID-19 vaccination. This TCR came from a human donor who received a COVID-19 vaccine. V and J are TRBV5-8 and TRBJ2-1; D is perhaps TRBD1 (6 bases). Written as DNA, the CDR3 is TGTGCCAGCAGCCCCGGACAGAAAGCTACCTCCTACAATGAGCAGTTCTTC. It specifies CASSPGQKATSYNEQFF.